What follows are 29 T cell receptor beta chains derived from one specimen sequenced in a study of cytomegalovirus exposure and HLA in healthy donors. The study ran its PCR with 60 Vbeta and 13 Jbeta primers. Repertoires were generated with immunoSEQ multiplex PCR, while TCRdb's copy carries only in-frame clones and drops some. This sample has 130,000 or so clones; 84% occur once, and the top ten carry 2.5% to 3%. Sequenced material: PBMCs. The source of these receptors is a young woman in good health and CMV-seropositive.

This chain connects TRBV6-6 to TRBJ1-2, with D possibly matching TRBD1 (5 bases). CDR3 length: 13 amino acids. The ends were cut back, 6 bases at V and 1 base at J, with 9 bases in the middle. CDR1 is MNHNY and CDR2 is SVGAGI in the germline V gene (reference sequence). CDR3 nucleotides: TGTGCCAGCAGGCCAGGGATTAACTATGGCTACACCTTC. Translated: CASRPGINYGYTF.

The V gene is TRBV2, the J gene TRBJ1-6; 7 bases map to TRBD1. The V gene end was trimmed by 6 bases and the J gene end by 7 bases; junction bases not matched to a gene: 9. Germline assignment: CDR1 SNHLY and CDR2 FYNNEI. The CDR3 consists of 15 residues. CDR3 amino acids: CASRLWDRSNSPLHF. The CDR3 region has the DNA TGTGCCAGCAGATTATGGGACAGATCGAATTCACCCCTCCACTTT.

The CDR3 reads CASSVEVRDEQFF. For the CDR3, the DNA is TGTGCCAGCAGCGTAGAGGTCAGGGATGAGCAGTTCTTC. The chain uses TRBV9 and TRBJ2-1; a weak D match, TRBD1 (5 bases). CDR1 SGDLS and CDR2 YYNGEE come from the germline V gene. The CDR3 contains 13 residues. Trimming stripped 0 bases from V and 8 bases from J, with 9 bases between.

The CDR3 DNA sequence: TGCGCCAGCAGCTTCCGGGACAGCCCCTACGAGCAGTACTTC. Encoded protein: CASSFRDSPYEQYF. The gene calls are TRBV5-1 and TRBJ2-5; 7 bases fit TRBD1. The DNA end is a closer match to TRBJ2-7, so the J assignment may be wrong. Germline V gene lookup returns CDR1 SGHRS and CDR2 YFSETQ. This CDR3 has 14 amino acids.

This clone was detected a few times. Other DNA sequences of this sample code for an identical CDR3. The V and J genes are TRBV5-1 and TRBJ1-1; tentative D call: TRBD1 (5 bases). CDR1 is SGHRS and CDR2 is YFSETQ in the germline V gene. The V and J ends lost 3 bases and 0 bases respectively, with 9 bases between them. The CDR3 extends over 14 amino acids. The CDR3 spells CASSSTGMNTEAFF. CDR3 nucleotide sequence: TGCGCCAGCAGCTCTACAGGTATGAACACTGAAGCTTTCTTT.

This sequence joins TRBV7-9 and TRBJ1-2; 7 bases align to TRBD1. Germline CDR1 SEHNR, CDR2 FQNEAQ (reference sequence). The CDR3 contains 16 residues. V was clipped by 1 base and J by 0 bases; unmatched bases: 5. The CDR3 DNA is TGTGCCAGCAGCTTAGAAGGACAGGCTCCTAACTATGGCTACACCTTC. Translation: CASSLEGQAPNYGYTF.

V and J are TRBV29-1 and TRBJ2-1, with D maybe TRBD1 (5 bases). V was clipped by 0 bases and J by 7 bases, with 13 bases between them. CDR3 size: 14 residues. CDR1 is SQVTM and CDR2 is ANQGSEA in the germline V gene. The CDR3 is CSVEDPRTPNEQFF. The CDR3 nucleotides read TGCAGCGTTGAAGATCCAAGGACACCTAATGAGCAGTTCTTC.

V and J are TRBV6-1 and TRBJ1-2; maybe TRBD1 (5 bases). This CDR3 has 13 amino acids. Germline CDR1 reads MNHNS; CDR2 reads SASEGT. V was trimmed by 7 bases and J by 2 bases, leaving 11 bases between them. The CDR3 loop reads CASIAGPNYGYTF. The CDR3, as DNA: TGTGCCAGCATAGCGGGGCCCAACTATGGCTACACCTTC.

A few counts support this clone. The V call is TRBV16, the J call TRBJ1-1, with no clear D. Trimming shortened V by 4 bases and J by 2 bases, and 11 bases separated the two germline ends. CDR3 length: 14 residues. Germline CDR1 KGHSY, CDR2 FQNENV. CDR3 coding DNA: TGTGCCAGCAGCCTTCAGGCGGGTAACACTGAAGCTTTCTTT. Residues: CASSLQAGNTEAFF.

This chain joins TRBV4-2 and TRBJ2-2; D unclear. The V gene lost 2 bases and the J gene lost 3 bases, with 10 bases spanning the gap. The CDR3 is 15 amino acids. Germline V lookup: CDR1 LGHNA, CDR2 YNFKEQ. For the CDR3, the DNA is TGTGCCAGCAGCCAACCTACGCGTGACACCGGGGAGCTGTTTTTT. It translates to CASSQPTRDTGELFF.

This rearrangement joins TRBV9 to TRBJ2-5, with 8 nucleotides matching TRBD1. Gene TRBJ2-7 matches the end of the DNA better, so the J call may be wrong. Per the germline V gene, CDR1 is SGDLS and CDR2 is YYNGEE. This CDR3 contains 15 residues. CDR3 coding DNA: TGTGCCAGCAGCCTAGGACAGGGTAGCTCCTACGAGCAGTACTTC. As protein: CASSLGQGSSYEQYF.

The V and J genes are TRBV7-9 and TRBJ1-6, with D uncertain. V lost 5 bases and J 4 bases, leaving 12 bases between the germline ends. Germline V lookup: CDR1 SEHNR, CDR2 FQNEAQ (reference sequence). CDR3 length equals 15 residues. CDR3: CASSLATPYNSPLHF. In DNA, the CDR3 is TGTGCCAGCAGCCTGGCGACTCCTTATAATTCACCCCTCCACTTT. The whole variable domain, filled in from reference TRBV7-9 and TRBJ1-6, reads DTGVSQNPRHKITKRGQNVTFRCDPISEHNRLYWYRQTLGQGPEFLTYFQNEAQLEKSRLLSDRFSAERPKGSFSTLEIQRTEQGDSAMYLCASSLATPYNSPLHFGNGTRLTVT.

This clone came up once. The chain recombines TRBV9 with TRBJ2-5; 8 bases agree with TRBD1. In germline, CDR1 is SGDLS, CDR2 YYNGEE. The CDR3 contains 14 residues. Trimming at V came to 4 bases and at J to 5 bases, leaving 7 bases not matched to a gene. CDR3 protein: CASSPQGVGETQYF. CDR3 coding DNA: TGTGCCAGCAGCCCACAGGGGGTCGGGGAGACCCAGTACTTC.

The chain employs TRBV15 and TRBJ2-2; a possible D gene is TRBD1 (6 bases). The CDR3 loop spans 14 amino acids. Deletions cut 1 base from V and 3 bases from J, with 6 bases between. CDR1 is LNHNV, CDR2 YYDKDF, per germline (reference sequence). CDR3 loop: CATSRGTDTGELFF. The CDR3 DNA reads TGTGCCACCAGCAGAGGGACAGACACCGGGGAGCTGTTTTTT.

This chain connects TRBV14 to TRBJ2-3, with a possible D match to TRBD1 (6 bases). Looked up from germline, CDR1 is SGHDN and CDR2 is FVKESK. V was shortened by 2 bases and J by 6 bases, with 15 bases between the two germline ends. This CDR3 has 15 residues. CDR3 sequence reads: CASSQLQGYDDTQYF. The CDR3 DNA follows: TGTGCCAGCAGCCAATTACAGGGATATGATGATACGCAGTATTTT.

The rearrangement joins TRBV29-1 to TRBJ1-2; D gene ambiguous. The V end was cut by 5 bases, the J end by 1 base, with 5 bases between. The CDR3 sequence is 11 residues long. CDR1 and CDR2 (germline): SQVTM, ANQGSEA. The CDR3 here is CSVIFNYGYTF. The CDR3 DNA reads as TGCAGCGTTATCTTTAACTATGGCTACACCTTC.

The chain has TRBV29-1 and TRBJ2-5; 12 nucleotides line up with TRBD1. This CDR3 comprises 16 residues. V shed 4 bases and J 3 bases; nucleotides not matched to a gene: 9. Germline V gives CDR1 SQVTM, CDR2 ANQGSEA. In DNA form, the CDR3 reads TGCAGCGTTGGGGGGACAGGGGGCTTCAGCGAAGAGACCCAGTACTTC. Its protein is CSVGGTGGFSEETQYF.

CDR3: CATSAGQEVADTQYF. CDR3 bases: TGTGCCACCAGCGCCGGGCAGGAGGTGGCAGATACGCAGTATTTT. This chain uses TRBV15 with TRBJ2-3; D might be TRBD2 (5 bases). Germline V CDR1 and CDR2: LNHNV, YYDKDF (reference sequence). The CDR3 totals 15 residues. V was trimmed by 5 bases and J by 4 bases, leaving 16 bases between them.

The CDR3 bases are TGCGCCAGCAGCCAAGAAGCAGGGGAGCGGCGCCCCAAAAACATTCAGTACTTC. Encoded protein: CASSQEAGERRPKNIQYF. This chain joins TRBV4-1 and TRBJ2-4; the D gene is possibly TRBD1 (6 bases). V shed 0 bases and J shed 2 bases, with 17 bases lying between them. This CDR3 comprises 18 residues. CDR1 and CDR2 (germline): MGHRA, YSYEKL.

The chain employs TRBV10-1 and TRBJ2-5; TRBD1 is a possible D gene (5 bases). The end of the DNA aligns better with TRBJ2-7, so the J call may be wrong. The CDR3 is 13 amino acids. Per germline, CDR1 WNHNN and CDR2 SYGVQD (reference sequence). The CDR3 nucleotides are TGCGCCAGCAGTTTGGGGCCTACCTACGAGCAGTACTTC. Its translation: CASSLGPTYEQYF.

This clone was seen a handful of times. The identical CDR3 is also encoded by other nucleotide sequences in the sample. The chain is built from TRBV4-1 and TRBJ1-5; TRBD1 matches at 7 bases. This CDR3 is built from 15 residues. V gave up 0 bases and J gave up 7 bases; unmatched junction bases: 6. Germline V gene sequence: CDR1 MGHRA, CDR2 YSYEKL. In DNA, the CDR3 is TGCGCCAGCAGCCAAGATTGGACAGGCGGGCAGCCCCAGCATTTT. Its protein is CASSQDWTGGQPQHF.

The DNA for the CDR3 is TGTGCCAGCAGTGACCAACACAACCAAGAGACCCAGTACTTC. It translates to CASSDQHNQETQYF. The V and J genes are TRBV25-1 and TRBJ2-5, with D unresolved. V gave up 3 bases and J gave up 0 bases, with 8 bases separating them. Germline values: CDR1 MGHDK, CDR2 SYGVNS. This CDR3 contains 14 residues.

CDR3 sequence (DNA): TGCGCCAGCAGCCAAGTCTGGGGACAGGGAGAATATGGCTACACCTTC. Amino acids: CASSQVWGQGEYGYTF. The chain links TRBV4-1 to TRBJ1-2, with 9 positions matching TRBD1. The CDR3 runs to 16 residues. After removal of 1 base from V and 5 bases from J, the junction contained 8 bases not matched to a gene. The germline CDR1 and CDR2 sequences are MGHRA and YSYEKL.

The CDR3 sequence is CASSLMTNPSTDTQYF. The CDR3 bases are TGTGCCAGCAGCTTAATGACTAACCCTAGCACAGATACGCAGTATTTT. J is TRBJ2-3 and V is TRBV7-3, with a weak D call TRBD2 (5 bases). Trimming pared 1 base from V and 0 bases from J, leaving 11 bases between. Looked up from germline, CDR1 is SGHTA and CDR2 is FQGTGA. This CDR3 region has 16 residues.

The gene calls are TRBV7-6 and TRBJ2-7; TRBD1 agrees at 9 bases. CDR1 and CDR2 from the germline V gene are SGHVS and FNYEAQ. V dropped 4 bases and J dropped 6; count of bases not matched to a gene: 7. The CDR3 is made up of 14 amino acids. The CDR3 DNA sequence: TGTGCCAGCAGCTCCGGGACAGGGTTTAGCGAGCAGTACTTC. This gives the protein CASSSGTGFSEQYF.

V and J are TRBV19 and TRBJ2-4; 7 bases map to TRBD1. Germline CDR1 reads LNHDA; CDR2 reads SQIVND (reference sequence). This CDR3 has 14 amino acids. After removal of 7 bases from V and 5 bases from J, the junction contained 8 bases not matched to a gene. The CDR3, as DNA: TGTGCCAGTAATATGGACAGGTTGGAAAACATTCAGTACTTC. It specifies CASNMDRLENIQYF.

The chain couples TRBV15 to TRBJ2-7; 8 nucleotides align to TRBD2. V lost 1 base to trimming and J lost 6 bases; unmatched junction nucleotides: 8. There are 15 residues in the CDR3. Germline V gene data show CDR1 as LNHNV and CDR2 as YYDKDF (reference sequence). CDR3 amino acids: CATSRALAGRGEQYF. CDR3 bases: TGTGCCACCAGCAGAGCCTTAGCGGGGAGGGGCGAGCAGTACTTC.

The chain recombines TRBV6-6 with TRBJ2-1; D is ambiguous. Trimming removed 4 bases at V and 4 bases at J, with 8 bases between. This CDR3 has 13 amino acids. The germline gives CDR1 MNHNY, CDR2 SVGAGI (reference sequence). Written as DNA, the CDR3 is TGTGCCAGCAGTTTTGAGGCGTACAATGAGCAGTTCTTC. Its protein is CASSFEAYNEQFF.

This chain links TRBV25-1 with TRBJ2-1, with TRBD2 matching over 7 bases. Germline V lookup: CDR1 MGHDK, CDR2 SYGVNS. The V and J ends lost 2 bases and 4 bases, in that order; junction bases with no gene match: 14. CDR3 length: 18 residues. CDR3 nucleotide sequence: TGTGCCAGCAGTGAACCTCCCCCCGCGGGGGAAGGTTACAATGAGCAGTTCTTC. Protein: CASSEPPPAGEGYNEQFF.